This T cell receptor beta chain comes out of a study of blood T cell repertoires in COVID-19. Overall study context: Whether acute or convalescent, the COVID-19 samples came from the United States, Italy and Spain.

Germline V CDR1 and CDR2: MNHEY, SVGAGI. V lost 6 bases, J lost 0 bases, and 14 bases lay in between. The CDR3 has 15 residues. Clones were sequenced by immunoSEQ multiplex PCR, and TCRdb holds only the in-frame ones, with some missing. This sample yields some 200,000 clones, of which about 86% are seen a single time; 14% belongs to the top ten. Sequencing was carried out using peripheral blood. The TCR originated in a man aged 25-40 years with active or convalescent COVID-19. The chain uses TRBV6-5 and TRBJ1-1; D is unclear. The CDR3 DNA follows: TGTGCCAGCAGCCTCGAGGGAGGGATGAACACTGAAGCTTTCTTT. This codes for CASSLEGGMNTEAFF.